Listed below are T cell receptor beta chains from one sample, sequenced in a study of CD8+CD57+ T cells in acquired aplastic anemia. MiXCR was run by TCRdb on the reads, yielding one entry per CDR3 protein. The sample holds more than 200,000 distinct CDR3 sequences; approximately 51% are singletons and the top ten take just under 20%. Sequencing was carried out using sorted CD4+, CD8+, or CD8+CD57+ T cells (not recorded which) from PBMCs. The receptors originated from a human donor with aplastic anemia. Both conserved end residues are part of each CDR3.

V,J,length,CDR3
TRBV5-8,TRBJ1-2,12,CTSSLKGYGYTF
TRBV25-1,TRBJ1-2,15,CASSEWDNYLYGYTF
TRBV7-9,TRBJ1-6,17,CASSFPADGRVNSPLHF
TRBV2,TRBJ2-5,12,CATARTEETQYF
TRBV3-1,TRBJ1-2,15,CASSQDSPANYGYTF
TRBV7-9,TRBJ1-4,14,CASSKGTTNEKLFF
TRBV7-9,TRBJ1-5,18,CASSSRGQGGGSNQPQHF
TRBV24-1,TRBJ1-5,16,CATSDPRQGANQPQHF
TRBV25-1,TRBJ1-1,13,CASTQGVATEAFF
TRBV10-3,TRBJ1-2,14,CAISEATGGYGYTF
TRBV7-9,TRBJ1-1,12,CASSHPTTEAFF
TRBV29-1,TRBJ1-1,13,CSQTTEMNTEAFF
TRBV6-1,TRBJ2-7,15,CASSAPGTGEVEQYF
TRBV4-1,TRBJ2-1,13,CASSQESRLGQFF
TRBV10-3,TRBJ2-7,12,CASSYESYEQYF
TRBV5-1,TRBJ2-5,14,CASSLAGQGETQYF
TRBV19,TRBJ1-5,16,CASSTKQGKRNQPQHF
TRBV7-9,TRBJ2-7,15,CASSKWTSGSREQYF
TRBV5-1,TRBJ1-1,13,CASSYQRRTEAFF
TRBV7-9,TRBJ2-7,15,CASSDLTEGPYEQYF
TRBV19,TRBJ2-1,14,CASSPAGEIYEQFF
TRBV7-2,TRBJ2-1,16,CASSLSAGLFLNEQFF
TRBV24-1,TRBJ1-5,12,CATSEGNQPQHF
TRBV5-1,TRBJ1-1,16,CASIGTGDGSKTEAFF
TRBV7-2,TRBJ2-3,19,CASSFATSGGGRGGGTQYF
TRBV6-1,TRBJ2-1,15,CASRSVTSGGNEQFF
TRBV5-1,TRBJ2-7,15,CASSLARYGSYEQYF
TRBV12-3/TRBV12-4,TRBJ2-2,13,CASRGSRSGELFF
TRBV20-1,TRBJ2-5,15,CSARDPTSGGETQYF
TRBV10-3,TRBJ1-5,15,CAISDRNGIWGAQHF
TRBV2,TRBJ2-2,21,CASSRAYPGTVQRSNTGELFF
TRBV5-1,TRBJ2-1,17,CASSVNTGAGAYNEQFF
TRBV2,TRBJ2-1,15,CASSRDSLSYNEQFF
TRBV20-1,TRBJ1-6,15,CSAYGRGGSDSPLHF
TRBV7-2,TRBJ1-6,14,CASSSSLGGSPLHF
TRBV20-1,TRBJ2-1,16,CNARKVGAGYYNEQFF
TRBV20-1,TRBJ2-2,13,CSARESDSGELFF
TRBV7-3,TRBJ2-3,15,CASSITSGASDTQYF
TRBV18,TRBJ2-7,13,CASSPPKGYEQYF
TRBV7-2,TRBJ1-2,13,CAGWSQGVVSYTF
TRBV5-4,TRBJ2-1,15,CATSGSSGGYNEQFF
TRBV2,TRBJ1-5,14,CASSVSGLVQPQHF
TRBV3-1,TRBJ2-3,11,CASSQADTQYF
TRBV5-5,TRBJ2-2,15,CASSSGQNRTGELFF
TRBV4-1,TRBJ2-7,14,CASSLGTGGNEQYF
TRBV5-1,TRBJ2-1,17,CASSLTSGGASYNGQFF
TRBV7-3,TRBJ1-1,16,CASSSRTGQLNTEAFF
TRBV10-3,TRBJ2-2,15,CAISETGASSGELFF